What follows are 29 T cell receptor beta chains derived from one specimen sequenced in a study of blood T cell repertoires in COVID-19. Profiled with immunoSEQ multiplex PCR; TCRdb holds only in-frame clones, not every one. This sample has hundreds of thousands of clones, with roughly 89% found just once. The sequenced sample consisted of peripheral blood. These TCRs come from a woman aged 18 to 35 who had recovered from COVID-19.

V and J are TRBV27 and TRBJ1-6; D gene unclear. Trimming took 5 bases from V and 5 from J, leaving 4 bases between them. The CDR3 length is 12 residues. Germline CDR1 reads MNHEY; CDR2 reads SMNVEV (reference sequence). The CDR3 nucleotides read TGTGCCAGCAGTACACATAATTCACCCCTCCACTTT. This codes for CASSTHNSPLHF.

This chain uses TRBV18 with TRBJ1-5, with D unresolved. The CDR3 contains 14 residues. The germline V and J ends were trimmed by 3 bases and 4 bases, with 10 bases remaining between them. The V gene's germline CDR1 is KGHSH and CDR2 LQKENI. The CDR3 spells CASSPAGSNQPQHF. In DNA, the CDR3 is TGTGCCAGCTCACCTGCCGGGTCAAATCAGCCCCAGCATTTT.

This chain links TRBV3-1 (or the pseudogene TRBV3-2) with TRBJ1-1; D ambiguous. Germline V gene sequence: CDR1 LGHDT, CDR2 YNNKEL (reference sequence). The ends were cut back, 4 bases at V and 2 bases at J, with 14 bases in the middle. This CDR3 is 15 amino acids long. The CDR3 here is CASSPTVAGNTEAFF. In nucleotides, the CDR3 is TGTGCCAGCAGCCCAACGGTCGCGGGAAACACTGAAGCTTTCTTT.

The chain is built from TRBV25-1 and TRBJ1-6; 12 bases match TRBD1. J was trimmed by 7 bases and V by 3 bases; bases with no gene match: 4. Per germline, CDR1 MGHDK and CDR2 SYGVNS. CDR3 length: 16 residues. DNA of the CDR3: TGTGCCAGCAGTGATCCCGGGACAGGGGGCAATTCACCCCTCCACTTT. Amino acids: CASSDPGTGGNSPLHF.

The chain recombines TRBV7-2 with TRBJ1-2, with 7 positions matching TRBD1. The germline V gene has CDR1 SGHTA and CDR2 FQGNSA. Unmatched junction bases numbered 12, after V lost 5 bases and J lost 0 bases. CDR3 size: 17 residues. This CDR3 is CASSRPPWDRTNYGYTF. CDR3 sequence (DNA): TGTGCCAGCAGCCGTCCACCATGGGACAGAACTAACTATGGCTACACCTTC.

The chain employs TRBV12-3 or TRBV12-4 and TRBJ2-3, with 7 bases that match TRBD1. V was clipped by 6 bases and J by 9 bases; unmatched bases: 3. The CDR3 spans 11 residues. The CDR3 spells CASRTGFTQYF. CDR3 nucleotide sequence: TGTGCCAGCAGGACAGGGTTCACGCAGTATTTT.

The rearrangement uses TRBV15 and TRBJ1-5; D unclear. V lost 0 bases and J 10 bases, leaving 7 bases between the germline ends. Germline V gene data show CDR1 as LNHNV and CDR2 as YYDKDF (reference sequence). CDR3 size: 12 residues. The CDR3 here is CATSRDRGPQHF. The CDR3 DNA reads as TGTGCCACCAGCAGAGATCGGGGACCCCAGCATTTT.

V gene TRBV24-1 combines with J gene TRBJ1-2, with D tentatively TRBD1 (6 bases). The CDR3 extends over 14 amino acids. Germline assignment: CDR1 KGHDR and CDR2 SFDVKD. The ends were cut back, 7 bases at V and 2 bases at J, with 13 bases in the middle. CDR3 protein: CATSSDSRNYGYTF. CDR3 sequence (DNA): TGTGCCACCAGCTCGGACAGCAGAAACTATGGCTACACCTTC.

The J gene is TRBJ2-2, the V gene TRBV12-3 or TRBV12-4; D unresolved. Trimming shortened V by 2 bases and J by 5 bases, and 6 bases separated the two germline ends. The CDR3 has 13 amino acids. CDR3 amino acids: CASSLWHTGELFF. As DNA, the CDR3 is TGTGCCAGCAGTTTATGGCATACCGGGGAGCTGTTTTTT.

The chain joins TRBV20-1 to TRBJ1-1, with TRBD1 matching over 8 bases. Looked up from germline, CDR1 is DFQATT and CDR2 is SNEGSKA (reference sequence). This CDR3 is built from 11 residues. With 6 bases clipped from V and 8 bases from J, the junction kept 5 bases outside the gene matches. The CDR3 nucleotides read TGCAGTGCCAGACAGGGGCTGGAAGCTTTCTTT. Translation: CSARQGLEAFF.

The chain couples TRBV28 to TRBJ2-1; D is possibly TRBD1 (6 bases). The CDR3 has 13 residues. Trimming pared 6 bases from V and 3 bases from J, leaving 9 bases between. The germline V gene has CDR1 MDHEN and CDR2 SYDVKM. This CDR3 is CASSGRGYNEQFF. The CDR3 coding sequence is TGTGCCAGCAGCGGCAGGGGCTACAATGAGCAGTTCTTC.

The chain has TRBV15 and TRBJ2-5, with TRBD2 matching 9 bases. Germline CDR1 is LNHNV and CDR2 is YYDKDF (reference sequence). This CDR3 contains 16 residues. The V gene end was trimmed by 5 bases and the J gene end by 3 bases; junction bases not matched to a gene: 10. CDR3 nucleotide sequence: TGTGCCACCAGCGGTCTGGGGGCGGGAGGGGAAGAGACCCAGTACTTC. Translated: CATSGLGAGGEETQYF.

The chain couples TRBV6-2 or TRBV6-3 to TRBJ2-1, with 12 bases aligning to TRBD2. V dropped 0 bases and J dropped 5; count of bases not matched to a gene: 8. CDR1 is MNHEY and CDR2 is SVGEGT in the germline V gene. This CDR3 comprises 18 residues. DNA of the CDR3: TGTGCCAGCAGTTACTCTTTGGCTAGCGGGAGGGATAACAATGAGCAGTTCTTC. This encodes CASSYSLASGRDNNEQFF.

V usage is TRBV4-3 and J usage is TRBJ2-2; 10 bases align to TRBD2. This CDR3 spans 17 amino acids. Germline CDR1 LGHNA, CDR2 YSLEER. The ends lost 3 bases at V and 4 bases at J; junction bases unmatched: 8. The CDR3 coding sequence is TGCGCCAGCAGCCATAGTAGCGGGAGGTTTGCCACCGGGGAGCTGTTTTTT. The encoded protein is CASSHSSGRFATGELFF.

This clone has just a few counts. V is TRBV6-2 or TRBV6-3 and J is TRBJ1-6, with 8 bases fitting TRBD1. CDR1 and CDR2 from the germline V gene are MNHEY and SVGEGT. This CDR3 is built from 16 residues. Losses at the gene ends were 6 bases for V and 6 bases for J; bases not matched to a gene: 10. The CDR3 DNA reads as TGTGCCAGCAGCCACCGACAGGGGCCATTTAATTCACCCCTCCACTTT. Its translation is CASSHRQGPFNSPLHF.

The chain recombines TRBV11-3 with TRBJ1-6; the D gene is possibly TRBD1 (5 bases). Trimming stripped 0 bases from V and 9 bases from J, with 18 bases between. Germline V gene data show CDR1 as SGHNT and CDR2 as YENEEA. CDR3 length: 17 amino acids. The CDR3 DNA follows: TGTGCCAGCAGCTTAGAACCGGATGCGGGGGGAGGTTCACCCCTCCACTTT. The encoded protein is CASSLEPDAGGGSPLHF.

The V gene is TRBV18, the J gene TRBJ2-4; tentative D call: TRBD1 (5 bases). V gave up 3 bases and J gave up 0 bases, with 18 bases separating them. CDR3 length: 18 amino acids. CDR1 is KGHSH and CDR2 is LQKENI in the germline V gene. CDR3 nucleotide sequence: TGTGCCAGCTCACCCGTATATTCGACAGTACTAGCCAAAAACATTCAGTACTTC. Encoded protein: CASSPVYSTVLAKNIQYF.

This clone was recorded only once. The chain recombines TRBV5-4 with TRBJ1-1, with TRBD1 identical over 9 bases. Germline CDR1 is SGHNT and CDR2 is YYREEE (reference sequence). V lost 1 base and J lost 3; bases outside the gene matches: 4. The CDR3 is made up of 15 amino acids. The CDR3 bases are TGTGCCAGCAGCTTGAACAGGGGGCTGTACACTGAAGCTTTCTTT. Its translation is CASSLNRGLYTEAFF.

This chain uses TRBV7-2 with TRBJ2-2, with 11 nucleotides matching TRBD2. CDR1 SGHTA and CDR2 FQGNSA come from the germline V gene. Unmatched junction bases numbered 11, after V lost 6 bases and J lost 2 bases. This CDR3 is built from 18 residues. CDR3 loop: CASSRILAGGGNTGELFF. In DNA, the CDR3 is TGTGCCAGCAGTCGCATTCTAGCGGGAGGTGGAAACACCGGGGAGCTGTTTTTT. Full variable domain (outside the CDR3, taken from reference TRBV7-2 and TRBJ2-2): GAGVSQSPSNKVTEKGKDVELRCDPISGHTALYWYRQSLGQGLEFLIYFQGNSAPDKSGLPSDRFSAERTGGSVSTLTIQRTQQEDSAVYLCASSRILAGGGNTGELFFGEGSRLTVL.

The rearrangement joins TRBV10-2 to TRBJ2-1, with D possibly being TRBD2 (5 bases). This CDR3 region has 14 residues. Germline lookup yields CDR1 WSHSY and CDR2 SAAADI. V was cut by 6 bases and J by 8 bases, with 17 bases left in between. CDR3 coding DNA: TGCGCCAGCAGACCCCGGGGTTTTTCACATGAGCAGTTCTTC. Protein product: CASRPRGFSHEQFF.

The gene calls are TRBV27 and TRBJ2-2, with D maybe TRBD1 (6 bases). This CDR3 spans 16 amino acids. V shed 4 bases and J shed 1 base, with 13 bases lying between them. The germline gives CDR1 MNHEY, CDR2 SMNVEV (reference sequence). For the CDR3, the DNA is TGTGCCAGCAGTTCTCTGGGGACACGGAACACCGGGGAGCTGTTTTTT. This translates into CASSSLGTRNTGELFF.

The V and J genes are TRBV6-5 and TRBJ1-1; D is possibly TRBD1 (6 bases). The CDR3 covers 13 residues. V was clipped by 7 bases and J by 2 bases, with 11 bases between them. Germline-derived CDR1 and CDR2 are MNHEY and SVGAGI. The CDR3 spells CASTRTVNTEAFF. DNA for the CDR3: TGTGCCAGCACCCGGACAGTAAACACTGAAGCTTTCTTT.

The chain is built from TRBV12-3 or TRBV12-4 and TRBJ2-5; the match to TRBD2 covers 8 bases. The CDR3 contains 13 residues. Losses at the gene ends were 8 bases for V and 5 bases for J; bases not matched to a gene: 7. The CDR3 DNA reads TGTGCCAGCCAAGCGGGAGTACGGGAGACCCAGTACTTC. Translated, it gives CASQAGVRETQYF.

J is TRBJ1-5 and V is TRBV29-1, with 9 bases that match TRBD1. Germline V CDR1 and CDR2: SQVTM, ANQGSEA. The CDR3 length is 14 residues. V dropped 5 bases and J dropped 5; count of bases not matched to a gene: 7. The CDR3 protein is CSVNTGGRDQPQHF. The CDR3 bases are TGCAGCGTTAATACAGGGGGCCGCGATCAGCCCCAGCATTTT.

V is TRBV29-1 and J is TRBJ1-1, with D possibly matching TRBD1 (5 bases). V lost 3 bases and J lost 0, with 17 bases in between. The CDR3 is 16 residues long. CDR1 SQVTM and CDR2 ANQGSEA come from the germline V gene. DNA for the CDR3: TGCAGCGTTGATTTGGGGCCCCACTTCATGAACACTGAAGCTTTCTTT. The encoded protein is CSVDLGPHFMNTEAFF.

The rearrangement links TRBV9 to TRBJ2-3; no reliable D call. The CDR3 runs to 16 residues. V dropped 3 bases and J dropped 4 bases, with 18 bases sitting between them. CDR1 and CDR2 from the germline V gene are SGDLS and YYNGEE. CDR3 loop: CASSDYPEKDPDTQYF. As DNA, the CDR3 is TGTGCCAGCAGCGATTACCCGGAGAAGGATCCAGATACGCAGTATTTT.

The V and J genes are TRBV30 and TRBJ2-1; TRBD1 is a possible D gene (5 bases). There are 15 residues in the CDR3. CDR1 and CDR2 (germline): GTSNPN, SVGIG (reference sequence). The germline V and J ends were trimmed by 5 bases and 0 bases, with 14 bases remaining between them. CDR3 sequence (DNA): TGTGCCTGGTCCACAGGCCTAGGCTCCTACAATGAGCAGTTCTTC. Amino acids: CAWSTGLGSYNEQFF.

The V and J genes are TRBV2 and TRBJ1-5; 8 positions match TRBD1. J gave up 1 base and V 6 bases, and 5 bases lay outside the gene matches. The CDR3 extends over 15 amino acids. Germline lookup yields CDR1 SNHLY and CDR2 FYNNEI. The CDR3, as DNA: TGTGCCAGCAGCTACCAGGGGGCGAGCAATCAGCCCCAGCATTTT. The encoded protein is CASSYQGASNQPQHF.

This chain joins TRBV11-2 and TRBJ1-2; 9 bases align to TRBD1. The CDR3 contains 16 residues. Trimming at V came to 0 bases and at J to 8 bases, leaving 10 bases not matched to a gene. CDR1 is SGHAT and CDR2 is FQNNGV in the germline V gene. The CDR3, as DNA: TGTGCCAGCAGCTTAGAACCGACCGGGACAGGGTCCGGCTACACCTTC. Amino acid sequence: CASSLEPTGTGSGYTF.